The 19 T cell receptor beta chains below were found in one sample sequenced in a study of identical twins. TCRdb re-called the 5' RACE reads with MiXCR, one entry per CDR3 protein. The profile shows some 320,000 distinct CDR3 sequences, about 12% of them singletons. The same sample was also used in a study of yellow fever vaccine responses in identical twins.

The source material was CD8+ T cells sorted from blood. The receptors here all came from a woman younger than 30 in good health.

The rearrangement uses TRBV6-2 or TRBV6-3 and TRBJ1-2, with no clear D. The CDR3 extends over 12 amino acids. The germline V gene encodes CDR1 MNHEY and CDR2 SVGEGT. The V end lost 11 bases, the J end lost 8 bases, and 18 bases lay between the germline ends. CDR3 nucleotides: TGTGCCGCTTGGGGTCAGGCGGGCGGCTACACCTTC. Protein product: CAAWGQAGGYTF.

This clonotype has more than one count but fewer than ten. The rearrangement links TRBV2 to TRBJ2-2; D call uncertain. Trimming stripped 9 bases from V and 5 bases from J, with 10 bases between. CDR3 size: 12 residues. From germline, CDR1 is SNHLY and CDR2 FYNNEI. As DNA, the CDR3 is TGTGCCAGAGAATTTCCAACCGGGGAGCTGTTTTTT. Its protein is CAREFPTGELFF.

This clonotype has at least ten counts. J is TRBJ1-5 and V is TRBV12-3 or TRBV12-4; possible D gene TRBD1, 5 bases. V gave up 3 bases and J gave up 4 bases, with 10 bases separating them. The CDR3 has 14 residues. CDR3 nucleotide sequence: TGTGCCAGCAGTTTCCGGGGGGGGAATCAGCCCCAGCATTTT. Protein product: CASSFRGGNQPQHF.

This chain links TRBV28 with TRBJ2-3; no clear D. The CDR3 covers 14 residues. V was pared by 3 bases and J by 2 bases, with 9 bases between. Germline CDR1 is MDHEN and CDR2 is SYDVKM. The CDR3 coding sequence is TGTGCCAGCAGTTTTTTTAGGCACACAGATACGCAGTATTTT. Translation: CASSFFRHTDTQYF.

At least ten counts were recorded for this clonotype. The chain uses TRBV5-6 and TRBJ1-2; D remains ambiguous. Germline lookup yields CDR1 SGHDT and CDR2 YYEEEE. V lost 0 bases and J lost 4, with 10 bases in between. This CDR3 is 14 amino acids long. The CDR3 DNA reads TGTGCCAGCAGCTTGGAGCCAGGCTCCTATGGCTACACCTTC. It translates to CASSLEPGSYGYTF.

This clonotype turned up a few times. The V gene is TRBV20-1, the J gene TRBJ2-1; D tentatively reads TRBD1 or TRBD2 (6 bases each). The germline V gene has CDR1 DFQATT and CDR2 SNEGSKA (reference sequence). The V end lost 3 bases, the J end lost 1 base, and 10 bases lay between the germline ends. The CDR3 extends over 14 amino acids. The CDR3 coding sequence is TGCAGTGCTAGGGACAGCGGGTCCTACAATGAGCAGTTCTTC. Its protein product is CSARDSGSYNEQFF.

The chain uses TRBV6-1 and TRBJ2-2; D is perhaps TRBD1 (5 bases). The V gene lost 4 bases and the J gene lost 0 bases, with 9 bases spanning the gap. This CDR3 is 15 amino acids long. Germline CDR1 is MNHNS and CDR2 is SASEGT. The DNA for the CDR3 is TGTGCCAGCAGTGTGTCCAGGGCGAACACCGGGGAGCTGTTTTTT. Encoded protein: CASSVSRANTGELFF.

The chain carries TRBV29-1 and TRBJ2-3, with a tentative D call TRBD2 (6 bases). Trimming took 7 bases from V and 4 from J, leaving 21 bases between them. The CDR3 length is 15 residues. Looked up from germline, CDR1 is SQVTM and CDR2 is ANQGSEA. Written as DNA, the CDR3 is TGCAGCGCAACGTCGGACGGGGGTATTGCAGATACGCAGTATTTT. This sequence encodes CSATSDGGIADTQYF.

This rearrangement joins TRBV11-2 to TRBJ2-3; 9 positions agree with TRBD2. The CDR3 covers 16 residues. The germline V gene encodes CDR1 SGHAT and CDR2 FQNNGV. The ends lost 0 bases at V and 4 bases at J; junction bases unmatched: 5. The CDR3 coding sequence is TGTGCCAGCAGCTTAGAGGGGACTAGCATTTCAGATACGCAGTATTTT. It codes for CASSLEGTSISDTQYF.

The rearrangement uses TRBV12-3 or TRBV12-4 and TRBJ2-1; 9 bases match TRBD2. CDR3 length equals 15 residues. With 6 bases clipped from V and 6 bases from J, the junction kept 9 bases outside the gene matches. CDR3 region: CASSRAGGRFNEQFF. CDR3 DNA: TGTGCCAGCAGCCGGGCGGGAGGGCGATTCAATGAGCAGTTCTTC.

This rearrangement joins TRBV2 to TRBJ2-1; a possible D gene is TRBD2 (5 bases). The CDR3 extends over 15 amino acids. V shed 6 bases and J shed 0 bases, with 12 bases lying between them. Germline CDR1 and CDR2: SNHLY and FYNNEI. This chain's CDR3 is CASRPTRDSYNEQFF. CDR3 coding DNA: TGTGCCAGCAGGCCCACTAGGGACTCCTACAATGAGCAGTTCTTC.

This clonotype was detected only a few times. The chain recombines TRBV7-9 with TRBJ1-4, with 9 positions matching TRBD1. Germline V gives CDR1 SEHNR, CDR2 FQNEAQ (reference sequence). The trim removed 5 bases at V and 8 bases at J, leaving 9 bases unmatched. The CDR3 contains 15 residues. In DNA, the CDR3 is TGTGCCAGCAGCCCTCGGACAGGGGTTGGGGAAAAACTGTTTTTT. Its translation is CASSPRTGVGEKLFF.

J is TRBJ2-7 and V is TRBV27, with D unclear. This CDR3 spans 11 amino acids. From germline, CDR1 is MNHEY and CDR2 SMNVEV (reference sequence). Trimming shortened V by 5 bases and J by 5 bases, and 7 bases separated the two germline ends. CDR3 sequence (DNA): TGTGCCAGCAGTAGTTCCCACGAGCAGTACTTC. Translation gives CASSSSHEQYF.

This clonotype was observed many times. The gene calls are TRBV12-3 or TRBV12-4 and TRBJ2-7; D ambiguous. CDR3 size: 13 residues. V lost 3 bases and J lost 0, with 6 bases in between. The CDR3 region is CASSFRTSYEQYF. For the CDR3, the DNA is TGTGCCAGCAGTTTCAGGACCTCCTACGAGCAGTACTTC.

V is TRBV12-3 or TRBV12-4 and J is TRBJ1-2; 7 bases line up with TRBD1. V gave up 6 bases and J gave up 4 bases; unmatched junction bases: 8. This CDR3 contains 14 residues. CDR3 bases: TGTGCCAGCAGCACAGGACAGGTAGCCTATGGCTACACCTTC. Protein: CASSTGQVAYGYTF.

A few counts support this clonotype. This chain connects TRBV13 to TRBJ2-1; TRBD2 matches 10 bases. Germline trimming cut 5 bases from V and 1 base from J; bases unmatched to any gene: 11. This CDR3 has 18 amino acids. Looked up from germline, CDR1 is PRHDT and CDR2 is FYEKMQ (reference sequence). The CDR3 loop reads CASSPHLAGVLSYNEQFF. The CDR3 DNA sequence: TGTGCCAGCAGCCCGCATCTAGCGGGAGTGCTGTCCTACAATGAGCAGTTCTTC.

This clonotype was recorded a few times. This chain connects TRBV11-2 to TRBJ2-2; 7 bases match TRBD2. The CDR3 has 16 amino acids. The germline V gene has CDR1 SGHAT and CDR2 FQNNGV. V dropped 3 bases and J dropped 0; count of bases not matched to a gene: 4. CDR3 sequence: CASSLDRGANTGELFF. As DNA, the CDR3 is TGTGCCAGCAGCTTGGATCGGGGGGCGAACACCGGGGAGCTGTTTTTT.

Only a few counts were recorded for this clonotype. The chain uses TRBV11-1 and TRBJ2-3; D is ambiguous. Germline assignment: CDR1 SGHAT and CDR2 FQDESV (reference sequence). V was trimmed by 0 bases and J by 0 bases, leaving 19 bases between them. The CDR3 consists of 19 residues. CDR3 bases: TGTGCCAGCAGCTTAGCGGTGCCAAGGGCCGCCCATAGCACAGATACGCAGTATTTT. Its translation is CASSLAVPRAAHSTDTQYF.

This clonotype has only one observation. The rearrangement joins TRBV3-1 to TRBJ2-1, with unresolved D. The CDR3 spans 14 residues. The V gene's germline CDR1 is LGHDT and CDR2 YNNKEL (reference sequence). Trimming removed 2 bases at V and 8 bases at J, with 13 bases between. The CDR3 loop reads CASSQQATLDEQFF. CDR3 bases: TGTGCCAGCAGCCAACAGGCCACTCTAGATGAGCAGTTCTTC.